These T cell receptor beta chains were read from a single sample in a study of T cell repertoires in cytomegalovirus infection. TCRdb reprocessed the reads via MiXCR and lists one record per CDR3 protein. There are 900,000 to 950,000 distinct CDR3 sequences in the sample; more than 25% occur only once, and around an eighth lies in the top ten. Antigen specificity for these receptors is unknown. Sequencing was performed on cultured CD8+ T cells from PBMCs, taken from culture after CMV antigen stimulation. The receptor set was obtained from a human donor in good health (CMV status not recorded). Some clones in this sample may be carry-over from other donors' samples. Each CDR3 is given with its conserved first and last residue. A D gene is named only where the DNA matches it firmly.

D gene	V gene	J gene	CDR3 protein
TRBD1	TRBV19	TRBJ1-1	CASSNPGQGGFEAFF
TRBD1	TRBV6-6	TRBJ1-2	CASRELDRGDGYTF
TRBD2	TRBV27	TRBJ2-1	CASSPGLAFEQFF
TRBD1	TRBV20-1	TRBJ1-4	CSARTRDRSTNEKLFF
-	TRBV28	TRBJ2-3	CASSLRVVRDTQYF
-	TRBV10-3	TRBJ1-2	CAISDTRGEGWGYTF
-	TRBV27	TRBJ2-3	CASSFGTTGKVTDTQYF
-	TRBV4-3	TRBJ2-2	CASRGQLTNTGELFF
TRBD1	TRBV5-6	TRBJ2-5	CASSSGTGRLKTQYF
TRBD2	TRBV6-2/TRBV6-3	TRBJ2-1	CASSHPGGGYNEQFF
TRBD1	TRBV7-9	TRBJ2-1	CASGYSDRVSYNEQFF
-	TRBV6-2/TRBV6-3	TRBJ2-1	CASSYAHEQFF
-	TRBV19	TRBJ2-1	CASSIGGPATVPYNEQFF
-	TRBV19	TRBJ2-1	CASSKGTPVYNEQFF
-	TRBV6-1	TRBJ2-4	CASRARVGDIQYF
TRBD1	TRBV11-2	TRBJ2-7	CASSYTGGEQYF
-	TRBV10-2	TRBJ2-7	CARRVGEQYF
-	TRBV7-9	TRBJ2-2	CASSAGTRELFF
-	TRBV4-3	TRBJ2-2	CASSQTLTGQLFF
TRBD1	TRBV2	TRBJ1-5	CASSSPGQGSNQPQHF
TRBD1	TRBV5-5	TRBJ2-2	CASTSRTGGSNTGELFF
-	TRBV19	TRBJ2-1	CATRDSAFYNEQFF
-	TRBV11-3	TRBJ2-7	CASSAPGHPYSYEQYF
TRBD1	TRBV7-9	TRBJ2-1	CASRGKGTGNEQFF
-	TRBV2	TRBJ1-1	CASSVKFPEAFF